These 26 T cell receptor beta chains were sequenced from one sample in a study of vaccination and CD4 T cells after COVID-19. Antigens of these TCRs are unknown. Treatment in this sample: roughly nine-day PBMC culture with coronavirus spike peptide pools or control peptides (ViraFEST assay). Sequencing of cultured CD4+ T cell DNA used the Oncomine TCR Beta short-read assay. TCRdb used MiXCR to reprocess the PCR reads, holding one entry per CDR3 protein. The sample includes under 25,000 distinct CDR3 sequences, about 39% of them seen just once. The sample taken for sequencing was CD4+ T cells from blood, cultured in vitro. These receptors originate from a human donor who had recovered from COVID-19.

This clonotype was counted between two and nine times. The CDR3 here is CASRGGWAGNTIYF. In DNA form, the CDR3 reads TGTGCCAGCAGAGGCGGTTGGGCTGGAAACACCATATATTTT. The chain is built from TRBV25-1 and TRBJ1-3; D unresolved. V dropped 6 bases and J dropped 2 bases, with 11 bases sitting between them. CDR1 is MGHDK, CDR2 SYGVNS, per germline. The CDR3 has 14 amino acids.

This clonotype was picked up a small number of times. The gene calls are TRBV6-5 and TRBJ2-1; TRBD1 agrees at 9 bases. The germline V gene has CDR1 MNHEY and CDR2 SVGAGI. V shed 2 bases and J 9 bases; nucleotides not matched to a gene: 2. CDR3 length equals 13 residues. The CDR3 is CASSYGDRAEQFF. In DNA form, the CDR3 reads TGTGCCAGCAGTTACGGGGACAGGGCTGAGCAGTTCTTC.

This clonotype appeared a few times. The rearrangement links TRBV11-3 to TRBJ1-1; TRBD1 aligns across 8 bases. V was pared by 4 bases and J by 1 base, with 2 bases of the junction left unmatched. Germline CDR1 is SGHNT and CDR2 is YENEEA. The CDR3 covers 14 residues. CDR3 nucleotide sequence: TGTGCCAGCAGCTCAGGACAGGGGAACACTGAAGCTTTCTTT. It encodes CASSSGQGNTEAFF.

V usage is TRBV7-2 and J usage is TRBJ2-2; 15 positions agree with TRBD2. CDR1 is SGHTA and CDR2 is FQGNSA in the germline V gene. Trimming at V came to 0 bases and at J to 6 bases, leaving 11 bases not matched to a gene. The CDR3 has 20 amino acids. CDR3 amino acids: CASSLARTSGRASRAGELFF. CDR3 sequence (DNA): TGTGCCAGCAGCTTAGCGAGGACTAGCGGGAGGGCCTCAAGGGCCGGGGAGCTGTTTTTT.

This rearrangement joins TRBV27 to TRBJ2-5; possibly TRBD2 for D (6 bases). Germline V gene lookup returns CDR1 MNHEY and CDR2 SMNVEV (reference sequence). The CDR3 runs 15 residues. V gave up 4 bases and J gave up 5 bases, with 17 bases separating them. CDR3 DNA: TGTGCCAGCAGTTACGGCAGCTCAAGCGGGGAGACCCAGTACTTC. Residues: CASSYGSSSGETQYF.

The CDR3 here is CASSKLENTEAFF. DNA for the CDR3: TGTGCCAGCAGCAAACTAGAGAACACTGAAGCTTTCTTT. The chain is built from TRBV6-1 and TRBJ1-1; D not certain. Germline CDR1 and CDR2: MNHNS and SASEGT. V lost 6 bases, J lost 1 base, and 9 bases lay in between. This CDR3 is 13 amino acids long.

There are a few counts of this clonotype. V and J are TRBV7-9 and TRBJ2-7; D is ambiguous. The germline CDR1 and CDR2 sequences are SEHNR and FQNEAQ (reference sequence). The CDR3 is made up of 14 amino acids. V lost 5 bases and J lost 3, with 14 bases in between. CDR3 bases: TGTGCCAGCAGCCCCCCAGGTGGATTCTACGAGCAGTACTTC. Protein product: CASSPPGGFYEQYF.

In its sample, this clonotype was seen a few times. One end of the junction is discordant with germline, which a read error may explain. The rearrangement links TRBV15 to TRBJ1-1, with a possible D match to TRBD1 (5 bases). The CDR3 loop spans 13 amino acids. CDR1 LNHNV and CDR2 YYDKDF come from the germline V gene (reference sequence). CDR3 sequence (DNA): TGTGCCACCAGCGTAGGGGTGAACACTGAAGCTTCCTTT. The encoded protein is CATSVGVNTEASF.

The CDR3 reads CASSDPGRLGDYEQYF. The CDR3 DNA reads as TGTGCCAGCAGTGACCCGGGTCGTTTAGGGGACTACGAGCAGTACTTC. V and J are TRBV6-4 and TRBJ2-7, with a possible D match to TRBD1 (5 bases). CDR1 MRHNA and CDR2 SNTAGT come from the germline V gene. The CDR3 spans 16 residues. V lost 2 bases and J lost 3, with 17 bases in between.

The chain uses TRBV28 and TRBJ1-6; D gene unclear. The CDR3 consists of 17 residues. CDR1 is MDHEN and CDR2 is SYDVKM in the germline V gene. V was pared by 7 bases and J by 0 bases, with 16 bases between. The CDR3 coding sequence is TGTGCCAGCACCACAATGGGGTCCAGCTCCTATAATTCACCCCTCCACTTT. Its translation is CASTTMGSSSYNSPLHF.

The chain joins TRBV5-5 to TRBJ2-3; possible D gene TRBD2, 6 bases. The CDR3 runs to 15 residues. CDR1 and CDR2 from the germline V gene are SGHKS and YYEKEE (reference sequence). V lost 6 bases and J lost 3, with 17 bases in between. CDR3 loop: CASNTGTRPTDTQYF. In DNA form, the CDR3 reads TGTGCCAGCAATACCGGGACTCGTCCTACAGATACGCAGTATTTT.

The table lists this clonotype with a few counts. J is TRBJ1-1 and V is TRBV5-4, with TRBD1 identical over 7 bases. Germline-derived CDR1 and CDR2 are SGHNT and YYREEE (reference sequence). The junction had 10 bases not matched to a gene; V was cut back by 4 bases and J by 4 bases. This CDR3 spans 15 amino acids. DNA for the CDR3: TGTGCCAGCAGCCTGAACAGGGGATTCAGCACTGAAGCTTTCTTT. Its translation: CASSLNRGFSTEAFF. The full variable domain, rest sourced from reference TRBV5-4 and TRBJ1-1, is ETGVTQSPTHLIKTRGQQVTLRCSSQSGHNTVSWYQQALGQGPQFIFQYYREEENGRGNFPPRFSGLQFPNYSSELNVNALELDDSALYLCASSLNRGFSTEAFFGQGTRLTVV.

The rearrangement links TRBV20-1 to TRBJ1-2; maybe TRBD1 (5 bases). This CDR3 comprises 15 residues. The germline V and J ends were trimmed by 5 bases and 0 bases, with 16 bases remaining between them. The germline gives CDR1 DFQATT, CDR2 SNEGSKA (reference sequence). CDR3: CSAVKGRATNYGYTF. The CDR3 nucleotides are TGCAGTGCTGTCAAGGGGAGGGCCACTAACTATGGCTACACCTTC.

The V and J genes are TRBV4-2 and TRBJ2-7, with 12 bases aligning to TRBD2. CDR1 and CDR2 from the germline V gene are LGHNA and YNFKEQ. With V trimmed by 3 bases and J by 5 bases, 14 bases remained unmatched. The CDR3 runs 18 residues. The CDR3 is CASSQAFELAGGTNEQYF. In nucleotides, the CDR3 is TGTGCCAGCAGCCAGGCTTTTGAACTAGCGGGGGGTACCAACGAGCAGTACTTC.

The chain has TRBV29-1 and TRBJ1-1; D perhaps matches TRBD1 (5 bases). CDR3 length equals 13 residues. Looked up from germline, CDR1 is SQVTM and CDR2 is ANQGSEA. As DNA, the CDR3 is TGCGCGGGGACGGGACTTTTGAACACTGAAGCTTTCTTT. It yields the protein CAGTGLLNTEAFF.

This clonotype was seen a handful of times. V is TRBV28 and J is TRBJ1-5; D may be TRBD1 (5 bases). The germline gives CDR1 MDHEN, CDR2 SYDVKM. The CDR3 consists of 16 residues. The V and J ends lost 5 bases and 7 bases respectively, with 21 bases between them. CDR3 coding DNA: TGTGCCAGCAGTATCTCGGGGCTCCTAAGGCGACAGCCCCAGCATTTT. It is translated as CASSISGLLRRQPQHF. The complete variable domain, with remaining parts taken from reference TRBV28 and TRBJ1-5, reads DVKVTQSSRYLVKRTGEKVFLECVQDMDHENMFWYRQDPGLGLRLIYFSYDVKMKEKGDIPEGYSVSREKKERFSLILESASTNQTSMYLCASSISGLLRRQPQHFGDGTRLSIL.

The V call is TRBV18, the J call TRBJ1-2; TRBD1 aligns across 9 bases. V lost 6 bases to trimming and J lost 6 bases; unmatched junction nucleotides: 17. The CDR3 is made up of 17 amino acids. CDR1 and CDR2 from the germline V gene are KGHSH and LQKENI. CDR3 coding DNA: TGTGCCAGCTCGCCTCCACCTTCCGGGACAGGGATTGATGGCTACACCTTC. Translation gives CASSPPPSGTGIDGYTF.

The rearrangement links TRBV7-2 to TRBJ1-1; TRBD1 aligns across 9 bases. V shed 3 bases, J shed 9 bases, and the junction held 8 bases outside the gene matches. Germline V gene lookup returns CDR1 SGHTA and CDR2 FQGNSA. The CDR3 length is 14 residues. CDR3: CASSFMIGQGQAFF. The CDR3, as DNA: TGTGCCAGCAGCTTCATGATAGGACAGGGGCAAGCTTTCTTT. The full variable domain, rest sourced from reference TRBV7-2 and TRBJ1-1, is GAGVSQSPSNKVTEKGKDVELRCDPISGHTALYWYRQSLGQGLEFLIYFQGNSAPDKSGLPSDRFSAERTGGSVSTLTIQRTQQEDSAVYLCASSFMIGQGQAFFGQGTRLTVV.

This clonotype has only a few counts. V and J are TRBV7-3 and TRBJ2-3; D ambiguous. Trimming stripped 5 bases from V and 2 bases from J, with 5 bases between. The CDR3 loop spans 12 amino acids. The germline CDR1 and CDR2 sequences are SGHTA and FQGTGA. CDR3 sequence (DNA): TGTGCCAGCAGCCCTAACACAGATACGCAGTATTTT. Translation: CASSPNTDTQYF.

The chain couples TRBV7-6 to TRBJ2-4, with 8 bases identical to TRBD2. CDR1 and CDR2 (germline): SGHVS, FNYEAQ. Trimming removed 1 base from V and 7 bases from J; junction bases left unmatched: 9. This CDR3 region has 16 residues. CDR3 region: CASSLGTGGPGNIQYF. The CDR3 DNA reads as TGTGCCAGCAGCTTAGGCACGGGGGGGCCAGGGAACATTCAGTACTTC.

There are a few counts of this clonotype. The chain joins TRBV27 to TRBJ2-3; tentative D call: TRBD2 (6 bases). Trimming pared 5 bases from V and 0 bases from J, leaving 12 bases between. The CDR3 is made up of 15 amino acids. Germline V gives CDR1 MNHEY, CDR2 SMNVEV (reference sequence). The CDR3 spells CASSMLATSTDTQYF. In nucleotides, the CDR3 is TGTGCCAGCAGTATGCTAGCGACCAGCACAGATACGCAGTATTTT.

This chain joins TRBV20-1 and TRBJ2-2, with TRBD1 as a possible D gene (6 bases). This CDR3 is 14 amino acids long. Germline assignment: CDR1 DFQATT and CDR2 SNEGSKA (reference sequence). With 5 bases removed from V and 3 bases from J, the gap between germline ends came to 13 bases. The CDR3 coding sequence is TGCAGTGCTCGGACAGTCCGACACACCGGGGAGCTGTTTTTT. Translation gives CSARTVRHTGELFF.

The CDR3 DNA follows: TGTGCCAGCAGTTACTCTGGGGCGGGGGGGAGCACAGATACGCAGTATTTT. It is translated as CASSYSGAGGSTDTQYF. The V and J genes are TRBV6-2 or TRBV6-3 and TRBJ2-3, with 9 bases lining up with TRBD2. Trimming took 0 bases from V and 0 from J; bases not matched to a gene: 4. The CDR3 is made up of 17 amino acids. Germline values: CDR1 MNHEY, CDR2 SVGEGT.

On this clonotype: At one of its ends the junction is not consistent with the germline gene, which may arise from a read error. The CDR3 DNA reads as TGTGCCAGCAGTTTTAGTGGGCCTTTTTTGTACGAGCAGTGCTTC. Translation: CASSFSGPFLYEQCF. The gene calls are TRBV28 and TRBJ2-7; D remains unclear. Germline values: CDR1 MDHEN, CDR2 SYDVKM. CDR3 size: 15 residues.

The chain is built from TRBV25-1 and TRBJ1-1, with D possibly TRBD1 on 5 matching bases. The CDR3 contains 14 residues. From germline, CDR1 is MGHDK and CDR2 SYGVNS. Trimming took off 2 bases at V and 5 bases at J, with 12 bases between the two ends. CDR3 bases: TGTGCCAGCAGTGAACCAGGGTGGGAGACTGAAGCTTTCTTT. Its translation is CASSEPGWETEAFF. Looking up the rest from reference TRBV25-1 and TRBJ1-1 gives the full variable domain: EADIYQTPRYLVIGTGKKITLECSQTMGHDKMYWYQQDPGMELHLIHYSYGVNSTEKGDLSSESTVSRIRTEHFPLTLESARPSHTSQYLCASSEPGWETEAFFGQGTRLTVV.

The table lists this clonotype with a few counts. For the CDR3, the DNA is TGTGCCAGCAGAAGGGGGGTGGACTTTGCTGAAGCTTTCTTT. Encoded protein: CASRRGVDFAEAFF. The chain has TRBV7-8 and TRBJ1-1; D might be TRBD1 (6 bases). Germline V gene sequence: CDR1 SGHVS, CDR2 FQNEAQ. The CDR3 totals 14 residues. The V gene lost 6 bases and the J gene lost 6 bases, with 17 bases spanning the gap.